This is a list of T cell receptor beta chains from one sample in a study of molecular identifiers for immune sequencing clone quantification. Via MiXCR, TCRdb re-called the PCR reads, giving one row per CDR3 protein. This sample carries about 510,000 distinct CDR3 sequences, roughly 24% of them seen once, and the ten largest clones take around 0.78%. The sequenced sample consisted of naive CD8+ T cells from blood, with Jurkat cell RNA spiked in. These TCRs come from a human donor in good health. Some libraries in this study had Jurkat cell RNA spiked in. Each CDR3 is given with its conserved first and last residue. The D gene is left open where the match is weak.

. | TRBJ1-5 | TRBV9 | CASGGEEGENQHF
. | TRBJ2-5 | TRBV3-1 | CASSLRPSPEVETQYF
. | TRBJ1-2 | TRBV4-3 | CASSQDSTAGALANYGYTF
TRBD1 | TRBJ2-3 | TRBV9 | CASTKTGASTDTQYF
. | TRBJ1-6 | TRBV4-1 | CASSQNDRQLNSPLHF
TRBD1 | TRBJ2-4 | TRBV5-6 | CASSLNRGLGVAKNIQYF
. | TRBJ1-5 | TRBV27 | CASSSNPFSGAFGQPQHF
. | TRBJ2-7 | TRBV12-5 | CASGPSSSPRQTPEQYF
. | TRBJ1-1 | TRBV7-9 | CASSTPTRRGTEAFF
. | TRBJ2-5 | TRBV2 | CASSEVGGETQYF
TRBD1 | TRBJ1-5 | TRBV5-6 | CASSLGQGELGNQPQHF
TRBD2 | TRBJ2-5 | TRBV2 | CASSEESGGYQETQYF
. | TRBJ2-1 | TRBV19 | CASSIDLVANEQFF
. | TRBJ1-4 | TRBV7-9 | CASSLVGGDNEKLFF
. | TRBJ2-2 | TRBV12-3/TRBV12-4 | CASSFPAGELFF
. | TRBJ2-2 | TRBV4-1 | CASSQVFGTPNTGELFF
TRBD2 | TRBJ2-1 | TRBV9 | CASSVEGTSYNEQFF
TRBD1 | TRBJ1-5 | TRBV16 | CASSQGQELSNQPQHF
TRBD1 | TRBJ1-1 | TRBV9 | CASSVDRGLGMNTEAFF
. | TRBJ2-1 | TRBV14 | CASSPGGGPGEQFF
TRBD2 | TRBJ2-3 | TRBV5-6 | CASSNGLAGITDTQYF
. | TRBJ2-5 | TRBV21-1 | CASSKEPSGRTQETQYF
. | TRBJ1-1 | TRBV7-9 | CASSLIQGMNTEAFF
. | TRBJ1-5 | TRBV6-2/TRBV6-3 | CASSVAAYSNQPQHF
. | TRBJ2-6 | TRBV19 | CASSIAAGANVLTF
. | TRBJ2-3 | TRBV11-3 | CASSPPNEDTQYF
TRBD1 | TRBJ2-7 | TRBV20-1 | CSAPQGVPYEQYF
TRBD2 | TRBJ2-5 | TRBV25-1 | CASSEIPSGEETQYF
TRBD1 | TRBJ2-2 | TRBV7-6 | CASGEGTGGTGELFF
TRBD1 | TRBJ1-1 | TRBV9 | CAGSVARDSTHTEAFF
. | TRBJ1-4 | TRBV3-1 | CASSQSWDGNEKLFF
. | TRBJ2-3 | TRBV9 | CASNIGGTVTDTQYF
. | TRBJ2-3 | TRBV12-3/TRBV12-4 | CASTRHLTSTDTQYF